Here is one T cell receptor beta chain with its context. Those who participated ranged in age from roughly 18 to 100 years and resided in 24 US areas. Participants had their cohort set by participant-reported clinical history. Measured with immunoSEQ multiplex PCR; TCRdb has only the in-frame clones, and not every one. The sample lists a few hundred thousand clones; 70% to 90% were seen once. The sample belongs to a study of blood T cell repertoires in COVID-19. Study-wide background: In each case, the material was cDNA or gDNA derived from T cells, B-cell-depleted T cells, or PBMCs.

V lost 5 bases to trimming and J lost 3 bases, with 14 bases between them. The CDR3 is made up of 14 amino acids. CDR1 SGHTA and CDR2 FQGNSA come from the germline V gene. The sequenced sample consisted of PBMCs or T cells enriched from blood (not recorded which). The rearrangement links TRBV7-2 to TRBJ2-7; D is unclear. This sequence was found in a man younger than 45 who had recovered from COVID-19. This CDR3 is CASSPARSLYEQYF. As DNA, the CDR3 is TGTGCCAGCAGCCCAGCTAGAAGCCTCTACGAGCAGTACTTC.